The clone carrying this T cell receptor beta chain occurred a few times. These data are taken from a study of blood T cells in healthy people across ages. A second PCR of 7 to 11 cycles used a sample-barcoded 5' primer and a J-beta primer mix. TCRdb used MiXCR to reprocess the 5' RACE reads, holding one entry per CDR3 protein. The repertoire includes 850,000 to 1,000,000 distinct CDR3 sequences, just over 50% of them detected once, and 20% to 25% sits in the top ten. The germline gives CDR1 MNHNY, CDR2 SVGAGI (reference sequence). V gave up 5 bases and J gave up 6 bases; unmatched junction bases: 10. The CDR3 has 14 amino acids.

The specimen sequenced was blood. The gene calls are TRBV6-6 and TRBJ2-7, with 7 bases that match TRBD1. The sequence came from a woman in her sixties or seventies in good health. The CDR3 protein is CASSARGQLGEQYF. CDR3 nucleotides: TGTGCCAGCAGTGCCCGGGGACAGTTAGGCGAGCAGTACTTC.